Listed below are T cell receptor beta chains from one sample, sequenced in a study of blood T cell repertoires in COVID-19. Sequencing was performed with immunoSEQ multiplex PCR; in TCRdb, only in-frame clones are kept and a portion is missing. There are nearly 35,000 clones in the sample; 85% occur only once, and 13% to 15% lies in the top ten. Sequenced material: peripheral blood. These receptors were obtained from a human donor with acute or convalescent COVID-19. The donor label of this sample is uncertain. CDR3s include the opening cysteine and the closing phenylalanine or tryptophan. The order of the fields is J gene, clone size, V gene, D gene, CDR3 DNA, CDR3 protein. A D gene is named only where the DNA matches it firmly. Expanded clones are given a class, and other clones once, few, many or no size at all.

TRBJ2-4,-,TRBV19,-,TGTGCCAGTAGACAAGTGAGGGGGTTAGCCAAAAACATTCAGTACTTC,CASRQVRGLAKNIQYF
TRBJ2-3,-,TRBV10-3,-,TGTGCCATCAGTCTGGCTGGGGTCGGGGGTACAGATACGCAGTATTTT,CAISLAGVGGTDTQYF
TRBJ2-3,-,TRBV4-3,-,TGCGCCAGCAGCCAAGATCTTACTAGTCAGGCAGATACGCAGTATTTT,CASSQDLTSQADTQYF
TRBJ2-1,-,TRBV27,-,TGTGCCAGCAGTTTAGCGCTCTACACTATCAATGAGCAGTTCTTC,CASSLALYTINEQFF
TRBJ2-7,-,TRBV6-5,TRBD1,TGTGCCAGCAGTTACGGGGGACAGGGGTTGTACGAGCAGTACTTC,CASSYGGQGLYEQYF
TRBJ2-5,-,TRBV30,TRBD2,TGTGCCTGGCGGAATCTAGCGGAAGAGACCCAGTACTTC,CAWRNLAEETQYF
TRBJ2-7,-,TRBV3-1/TRBV3-2,TRBD1,TGTGCCAGCAGCCAAGGGACACTGGACAGGGGTTGCGAGCAGTACTTC,CASSQGTLDRGCEQYF
TRBJ1-6,-,TRBV2,TRBD1,TGTGCCAGCAGTCTTAGGGCAGGGGGCGGCCTCCACTTT,CASSLRAGGGLHF
TRBJ2-5,-,TRBV13,TRBD2,TGTGCCAGCAGCCTTAGCGGGGGGGCCGGCGAGACCCAGTACTTC,CASSLSGGAGETQYF
TRBJ2-7,-,TRBV30,-,TGTGCCTGGAGTGTATCAGGGGTAGGCTACGAGCAGTACTTC,CAWSVSGVGYEQYF
TRBJ2-7,once,TRBV12-3/TRBV12-4,-,TGTGCCAGCAGTCGGACGGGGTCCTACGAGCAGTACTTC,CASSRTGSYEQYF
TRBJ1-1,-,TRBV6-5,-,TGTGCCAGCAGTTACTCGACAGGACCGGTTAACACTGAAGCTTTCTTT,CASSYSTGPVNTEAFF
TRBJ2-2,once,TRBV19,-,TGTGCCAGTAGCCTAAAAGTAAACACCGGGGAGCTGTTTTTT,CASSLKVNTGELFF
TRBJ2-3,-,TRBV11-2,TRBD2,TGTGCCAGCAGCCTCGGGGGGAGCGGCACAGATACGCAGTATTTT,CASSLGGSGTDTQYF
TRBJ2-2,-,TRBV28,-,TGTGCCAGCAGTTTCCTAGGAGTGAACACCGGGGAGCTGTTTTTT,CASSFLGVNTGELFF
TRBJ2-2,-,TRBV6-5,-,TGTGCCAGCAGTTACTCGTCTCTCGGGGAGCTGTTTTTT,CASSYSSLGELFF
TRBJ1-5,few,TRBV19,TRBD1,TGTGCCAGTCAGGACAGGCCAAATCAGCCCCAGCATTTT,CASQDRPNQPQHF
TRBJ1-1,-,TRBV5-6,TRBD1,TGTGCCAGCAGCCCTGACAGGGGCACTGAAGCTTTCTTT,CASSPDRGTEAFF
TRBJ1-1,-,TRBV5-4,-,TGTGCCAGCAGCTCGGCGGTAATGAACACTGAAGCTTTCTTT,CASSSAVMNTEAFF
TRBJ1-6,-,TRBV4-3,TRBD1,TGCGCCAGCAGCCAAGGCTTTGGGACAGGGGGGGATTCACCCCTCCACTTT,CASSQGFGTGGDSPLHF
TRBJ1-2,-,TRBV19,TRBD1,TGTGCCAGTAGTATAGATCGGGACAGGGGGCGCAATGGCTACACCTTC,CASSIDRDRGRNGYTF
TRBJ1-1,-,TRBV11-3,-,TGTGCCAGCAGCGTCAGAGGGCCCAACACTGAAGCTTTCTTT,CASSVRGPNTEAFF
TRBJ2-7,-,TRBV5-1,TRBD1,TGCGCCAGCAGCCCCGGGACAGGGGGCTTTAACGAGCAGTACTTC,CASSPGTGGFNEQYF
TRBJ1-2,once,TRBV11-2,-,TGTGCCAGCAGCGAAGACAACAACTATGGCTACACCTTC,CASSEDNNYGYTF
TRBJ2-1,-,TRBV7-2,TRBD2,TGTGCCAGCAGCTCCCGAGAGGCTAGCGGGAGATCGAATGAGCAGTTCTTC,CASSSREASGRSNEQFF
TRBJ2-1,-,TRBV6-4,TRBD1,TGTGCCAGCAGTGACTGGGGACAGGGGCAGATTCTCGGAAATGAGCAGTTCTTC,CASSDWGQGQILGNEQFF
TRBJ1-3,once,TRBV5-5,TRBD1,TGTGCCAGCAGCTTGGGACAGGGACGAAACACCATATATTTT,CASSLGQGRNTIYF
TRBJ1-3,once,TRBV11-2,-,TGTGCCAGCAGCCCAGAGGGTAACACCATATATTTT,CASSPEGNTIYF
TRBJ2-3,-,TRBV5-4,-,TGTGCCAGCAGCTTGTTTATTGGAGGGCCCGACACAGATACGCAGTATTTT,CASSLFIGGPDTDTQYF
TRBJ2-3,-,TRBV30,-,TGTGCCTGGACATTTAAAGGGGCAGATACGCAGTATTTT,CAWTFKGADTQYF
TRBJ2-3,-,TRBV3-1/TRBV3-2,TRBD2,TGTGCCAGCAGCCAAGATTGGACTAGCGGGGGGGGAACGGTAGATACGCAGTATTTT,CASSQDWTSGGGTVDTQYF
TRBJ1-1,-,TRBV24-1,-,TGTGCCACCAGTGACCCCGTCAGGGCCGGCACTGAAGCTTTCTTT,CATSDPVRAGTEAFF
TRBJ1-2,-,TRBV18,-,TGTGCCAGCTCACCGAACCCTGGAGCTAACTATGGCTACACCTTC,CASSPNPGANYGYTF
TRBJ1-6,-,TRBV28,TRBD1,TGTGCCAGCAGCCCACGGGACAGGGTAAATTCACCCCTCCACTTT,CASSPRDRVNSPLHF
TRBJ2-7,-,TRBV24-1,-,TGTGCCACCAGTGATTCAGGGGTTCGAGACGAGCAGTACTTC,CATSDSGVRDEQYF
TRBJ1-6,-,TRBV27,-,TGTGCCAGCAGTCAAAGAGAGCTGAATTCACCCCTCCACTTT,CASSQRELNSPLHF
TRBJ2-1,-,TRBV24-1,-,TGTGCCACCAGTGATAACAGCGGGCCTAAGGGCAATGAGCAGTTCTTC,CATSDNSGPKGNEQFF
TRBJ1-1,once,TRBV4-3,-,TGCGCCAGCAGCCAAGATTCGACTTCGAACACTGAAGCTTTCTTT,CASSQDSTSNTEAFF
TRBJ1-3,-,TRBV7-9,TRBD1,TGTGCCAGCAGCTTTGACAGGGGGGCTGGAATTGGTCGTGGAAACACCATATATTTT,CASSFDRGAGIGRGNTIYF
TRBJ2-7,-,TRBV29-1,TRBD1,TGCAGCGTTGTACAGAGGACAGGGGGCACCTACGAGCAGTACTTC,CSVVQRTGGTYEQYF